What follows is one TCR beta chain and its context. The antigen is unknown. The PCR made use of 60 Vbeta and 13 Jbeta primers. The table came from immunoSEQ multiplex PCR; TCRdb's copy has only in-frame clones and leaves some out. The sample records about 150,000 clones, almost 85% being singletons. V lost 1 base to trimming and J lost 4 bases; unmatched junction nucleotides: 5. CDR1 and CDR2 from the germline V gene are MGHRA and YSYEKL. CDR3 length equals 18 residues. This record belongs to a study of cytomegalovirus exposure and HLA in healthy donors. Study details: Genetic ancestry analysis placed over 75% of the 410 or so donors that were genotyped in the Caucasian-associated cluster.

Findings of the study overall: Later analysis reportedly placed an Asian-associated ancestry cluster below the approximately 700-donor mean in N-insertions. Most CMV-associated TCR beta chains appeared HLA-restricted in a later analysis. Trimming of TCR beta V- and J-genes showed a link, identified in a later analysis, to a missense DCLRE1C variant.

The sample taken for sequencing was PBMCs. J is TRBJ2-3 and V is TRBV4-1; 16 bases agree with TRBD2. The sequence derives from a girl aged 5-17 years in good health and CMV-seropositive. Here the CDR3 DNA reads TGCGCCAGCAGCCAAGTGGGACTAGCGGGGGGGCCGCCAGATACGCAGTATTTT. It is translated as CASSQVGLAGGPPDTQYF.